Listed below are T cell receptor beta chains from one sample, sequenced in a study of spatial heterogeneity in lung cancer. MiXCR, applied by TCRdb to the 5' RACE reads, yields one record per CDR3 protein. The sample lists about 5,000 distinct CDR3 sequences, 13% seen once, with about 9.4% in the top ten. The specimen comprised lung tumor tissue, sampled at surgery. Source of these receptors: a female donor with early-stage non-small cell lung cancer. Each CDR3 is given with its conserved first and last residue. Fields, in order: D gene, V gene, clone size, J gene, CDR3 protein, CDR3 DNA. D genes are given only for firm matches. Rows give clone size only sometimes, using once, few, many, or a class for an expanded clone.

TRBD2	TRBV5-1	many	TRBJ2-1	CASSLGTSGGLRADEQFF	TGCGCCAGCAGCTTAGGGACTAGCGGGGGGCTTAGGGCCGATGAGCAGTTCTTC
-	TRBV4-2	many	TRBJ1-1	CASSQDTPPRNTEAFF	TGTGCCAGCAGCCAAGATACACCTCCCAGGAACACTGAAGCTTTCTTT
TRBD2	TRBV20-1	many	TRBJ2-7	CSVRRHDRGAYEQYF	TGCAGTGTCAGACGACACGATCGGGGGGCCTACGAGCAGTACTTC
-	TRBV12-5	medium-sized	TRBJ2-7	CASGLGVKADEQYF	TGTGCTAGTGGTTTGGGGGTGAAGGCTGACGAGCAGTACTTC
TRBD1	TRBV27	medium-sized	TRBJ1-4	CASSLDRGGEKLFF	TGTGCCAGCAGTTTAGACAGGGGTGGTGAAAAACTGTTTTTT
-	TRBV14	medium-sized	TRBJ1-2	CASSQVTGGYGYTF	TGTGCCAGCAGCCAGGTCACGGGGGGGTATGGCTACACCTTC
-	TRBV20-1	medium-sized	TRBJ1-5	CSAGSGVGGILSNQPQHF	TGCAGTGCTGGATCGGGGGTAGGGGGAATTCTAAGCAATCAGCCCCAGCATTTT
TRBD1	TRBV5-5	-	TRBJ1-6	CASSFINPDRGMGTPLHF	TGTGCCAGCAGCTTCATAAATCCTGACAGGGGAATGGGTACACCCCTCCACTTT
TRBD1	TRBV2	many	TRBJ1-3	CASRGQDSGNTIYF	TGTGCCAGCAGGGGACAGGACTCTGGAAACACCATATATTTT
-	TRBV5-1	medium-sized	TRBJ2-2	CASSTQGTGELFF	TGCGCCAGCAGCACACAGGGTACCGGGGAGCTGTTTTTT
-	TRBV18	medium-sized	TRBJ2-1	CASSPIGTAIYNEQFF	TGTGCCAGCTCACCAATAGGTACGGCCATATACAATGAGCAGTTCTTC
-	TRBV28	-	TRBJ2-1	CASSLSREQFF	TGTGCCAGCAGTTTATCACGGGAGCAGTTCTTC
-	TRBV4-2	few	TRBJ2-1	CASSPARQGYEQFF	TGTGCCAGCAGCCCCGCAAGGCAGGGGTATGAGCAGTTCTTC
-	TRBV4-1	medium-sized	TRBJ2-5	CASSPGPLRKTQYF	TGCGCCAGCAGCCCCGGACCGCTAAGGAAGACCCAGTACTTC